A single sample is the source of the 20 T cell receptor beta chains below, sequenced in a study of T cell repertoires in cytomegalovirus infection. TCRdb recomputed calls from the reads with MiXCR, one row per CDR3 protein. The sample has around 140,000 distinct CDR3 sequences, approximately 5.9% seen once. Sequenced: PBMCs. These receptors all stem from a human donor in good health (CMV status not recorded). Some clones in this sample may be carry-over from other donors' samples.

This clonotype was seen many times. This chain joins TRBV12-3 or TRBV12-4 and TRBJ1-2; 10 bases map to TRBD1. V lost 7 bases, J lost 6 bases, and 8 bases stayed unmatched. This CDR3 is built from 14 residues. The CDR3: CASTEGQGTHGYTF. The CDR3 bases are TGTGCCAGCACCGAGGGACAGGGGACGCATGGCTACACCTTC.

The sample holds many counts of this clonotype. The J gene is TRBJ2-1, the V gene TRBV7-9; D is uncertain. Germline loops: CDR1 SEHNR, CDR2 FQNEAQ (reference sequence). This CDR3 has 13 amino acids. V was trimmed by 8 bases and J by 0 bases, leaving 8 bases between them. The CDR3 DNA follows: TGTGCCAGCCAAGTGGGCTCCTACAATGAGCAGTTCTTC. Translation: CASQVGSYNEQFF.

This clonotype was detected ten times or more. The gene calls are TRBV7-8 and TRBJ2-1, with D possibly matching TRBD1 (5 bases). Per the germline V gene, CDR1 is SGHVS and CDR2 is FQNEAQ. V was clipped by 3 bases and J by 9 bases, with 12 bases between them. This CDR3 comprises 13 residues. In DNA form, the CDR3 reads TGTGCCAGCAGCTTTGGACAAGTCGGTGAGCAGTTCTTC. Translated, it gives CASSFGQVGEQFF. The variable domain in full, completed from reference TRBV7-8 and TRBJ2-1, reads GAGVSQSPRYKVAKRGQDVALRCDPISGHVSLFWYQQALGQGPEFLTYFQNEAQLDKSGLPSDRFFAERPEGSVSTLKIQRTQQEDSAVYLCASSFGQVGEQFFGPGTRLTVL.

This clonotype has a count of ten or more. V and J are TRBV7-2 and TRBJ1-2, with D maybe TRBD1 (5 bases). This CDR3 is 13 amino acids long. V was cut by 7 bases and J by 6 bases, with 15 bases left in between. Germline-derived CDR1 and CDR2 are SGHTA and FQGNSA. The CDR3 DNA reads as TGTGCCAGCATCCGGGGGTCGGGGGATGGCTACACCTTC. Protein product: CASIRGSGDGYTF.

This clonotype was seen a few times. The V call is TRBV12-3 or TRBV12-4, the J call TRBJ1-6, with unresolved D. The CDR3 has 13 residues. V lost 5 bases and J 7 bases, leaving 9 bases between the germline ends. Here the CDR3 reads CASSGSLNSPLHF. CDR3 coding DNA: TGTGCCAGCAGTGGATCCCTCAATTCACCCCTCCACTTT.

This clonotype appeared many times. The genes are TRBV11-3 and TRBJ2-1, with 9 bases identical to TRBD2. CDR1 is SGHNT, CDR2 YENEEA, per germline. Trimming cost V 1 base and J 4 bases; bases outside gene matches: 2. The CDR3 spans 15 residues. The CDR3 region is CASSLASGMYNEQFF. CDR3 nucleotides: TGTGCCAGCAGCTTAGCTAGCGGGATGTACAATGAGCAGTTCTTC.

The V gene is TRBV9, the J gene TRBJ1-1, with D unclear. The germline CDR1 and CDR2 sequences are SGDLS and YYNGEE. The CDR3 covers 14 residues. Trimming left V 0 bases short and J 4 bases short, with 10 bases between. CDR3 DNA sequence: TGTGCCAGCAGCGTAGCGGCGAGTGGCACTGAAGCTTTCTTT. Residues: CASSVAASGTEAFF.

The chain uses TRBV27 and TRBJ1-1; 7 bases fit TRBD1. Germline V lookup: CDR1 MNHEY, CDR2 SMNVEV (reference sequence). V was pared by 6 bases and J by 4 bases, with 5 bases of the junction left unmatched. The CDR3 contains 13 residues. The CDR3 here is CASRRGLSTEAFF. CDR3 nucleotides: TGTGCCAGCAGAAGGGGGCTGAGCACTGAAGCTTTCTTT.

This clonotype was seen repeatedly, ten times or more. The chain uses TRBV7-2 and TRBJ1-2; D is perhaps TRBD1 (5 bases). V shed 3 bases and J shed 6 bases, with 11 bases lying between them. Germline values: CDR1 SGHTA, CDR2 FQGNSA. This CDR3 is 13 amino acids long. The CDR3 nucleotides read TGTGCCAGCAGCTTCCGCGGGGACGATGGCTACACCTTC. It specifies CASSFRGDDGYTF.

This clonotype has ten or more counts. The chain is built from TRBV7-9 and TRBJ1-1; weak D call: TRBD1 (5 bases). The CDR3 has 14 amino acids. Trimming took off 5 bases at V and 5 bases at J, with 15 bases between the two ends. The germline gives CDR1 SEHNR, CDR2 FQNEAQ (reference sequence). The chain's CDR3 is CASSDIRVGTEAFF. The CDR3 nucleotides read TGTGCCAGCAGCGACATCAGGGTAGGGACTGAAGCTTTCTTT.

This clonotype occurred a few times. This sequence joins TRBV2 and TRBJ1-1; 8 nucleotides match TRBD1. The CDR3 is 14 amino acids. Germline V CDR1 and CDR2: SNHLY, FYNNEI. Germline trimming cut 6 bases from V and 7 bases from J; bases unmatched to any gene: 10. This chain's CDR3 is CASSRGQGYSEAFF. Here the CDR3 DNA reads TGTGCCAGCAGCCGCGGACAGGGATATAGTGAAGCTTTCTTT.

This clonotype was seen many times. The gene calls are TRBV19 and TRBJ2-2, with 8 bases aligning to TRBD2. Trimming cost V 6 bases and J 3 bases; bases outside gene matches: 3. CDR1 LNHDA and CDR2 SQIVND come from the germline V gene (reference sequence). The CDR3 is 14 amino acids. CDR3: CASRVAGHTGELFF. The CDR3 DNA reads as TGTGCCAGTAGAGTAGCGGGGCACACCGGGGAGCTGTTTTTT. Together with reference TRBV19 and TRBJ2-2, the CDR3 gives the full variable domain: DGGITQSPKYLFRKEGQNVTLSCEQNLNHDAMYWYRQDPGQGLRLIYYSQIVNDFQKGDIAEGYSVSREKKESFPLTVTSAQKNPTAFYLCASRVAGHTGELFFGEGSRLTVL.

This clonotype has at least ten counts. The chain links TRBV7-6 to TRBJ2-2, with a weak D call TRBD2 (5 bases). Germline lookup yields CDR1 SGHVS and CDR2 FNYEAQ. The CDR3 has 14 residues. Between the trimmed V and J ends, which lost 3 bases and 2 bases, there was a span of 7 bases. CDR3 sequence reads: CASSLASNTGELFF. Here the CDR3 DNA reads TGTGCCAGCAGCTTGGCTAGCAACACCGGGGAGCTGTTTTTT.

This clonotype was counted at least ten times. The chain links TRBV12-3 or TRBV12-4 to TRBJ1-2; tentative D call: TRBD1 (5 bases). This CDR3 spans 12 amino acids. The germline V and J ends were trimmed by 8 bases and 8 bases, with 15 bases remaining between them. This CDR3 is CASGPGARGYTF. The CDR3 DNA reads TGTGCCAGCGGCCCCGGGGCGCGGGGCTACACCTTC.

This clonotype was seen many times. The rearrangement links TRBV12-3 or TRBV12-4 to TRBJ1-3; weak D call: TRBD1 (6 bases). Trimming removed 5 bases from V and 4 bases from J, with 12 bases in between. The CDR3 loop spans 14 amino acids. The CDR3 DNA reads TGTGCCAGCAGTCCACAGGGAGTCGGAAACACCATATATTTT. Its protein product is CASSPQGVGNTIYF.

This clonotype has at least ten counts. The chain joins TRBV7-9 to TRBJ1-2; D remains ambiguous. V lost 5 bases and J 8 bases, leaving 12 bases between the germline ends. The CDR3 runs to 12 residues. Germline lookup yields CDR1 SEHNR and CDR2 FQNEAQ (reference sequence). The CDR3 DNA reads TGTGCCAGCAGCCCAAACCATCTCGGCTACACCTTC. Its translation: CASSPNHLGYTF.

The chain employs TRBV6-5 and TRBJ1-1, with D possibly being TRBD1 (6 bases). V was trimmed by 2 bases and J by 5 bases, leaving 12 bases between them. The V gene's germline CDR1 is MNHEY and CDR2 SVGAGI. This CDR3 comprises 14 residues. The CDR3, as DNA: TGTGCCAGCAGTTACGGGGGGGCGGTTACTGAAGCTTTCTTT. It codes for CASSYGGAVTEAFF.

This clonotype was observed a single time. The rearrangement uses TRBV20-1 and TRBJ1-1; D remains unclear. Germline CDR1 is DFQATT and CDR2 is SNEGSKA (reference sequence). Trimming cost V 0 bases and J 0 bases, with 8 bases left between them. This CDR3 contains 14 residues. This CDR3 is CSAREGTVNTEAFF. CDR3 nucleotides: TGCAGTGCTAGAGAGGGCACCGTGAACACTGAAGCTTTCTTT.

This clonotype came up many times. This chain connects TRBV5-5 to TRBJ1-2; no clear D. CDR3 length: 13 amino acids. The germline V gene encodes CDR1 SGHKS and CDR2 YYEKEE (reference sequence). Trimming stripped 1 base from V and 5 bases from J, with 9 bases between. In DNA form, the CDR3 reads TGTGCCAGCAGCTTGTCTGGGGAGTATGGCTACACCTTC. It translates to CASSLSGEYGYTF.

The CDR3 loop reads CASSLDRATGELFF. The CDR3 nucleotides read TGTGCCAGCAGCTTGGACAGAGCCACCGGGGAGCTGTTTTTT. The J gene is TRBJ2-2, the V gene TRBV2; the D gene is possibly TRBD1 (6 bases). Germline CDR1 is SNHLY and CDR2 is FYNNEI. The V end lost 6 bases, the J end lost 4 bases, and 12 bases lay between the germline ends. The CDR3 loop spans 14 amino acids.